The rows below give T cell receptor beta chains drawn from one sample of a study of T cell changes during pregnancy in multiple sclerosis. The assay was immunoSEQ multiplex PCR, and TCRdb's table has in-frame clones only and misses some. The sample carries tens of thousands of clones, roughly 92% recorded once. Sample: CD4+ T cells from peripheral blood mononuclear cells, taken in the third trimester of pregnancy. These receptors all come from a female donor with multiple sclerosis, enrolled in a pregnancy study. The CDR3 runs from the conserved cysteine through the conserved F or W. D genes are given only for firm matches. The size of a clone is reported for some rows only, either as once, few or many, or as a class for expanded clones.

V	J	length	size	D	DNA	CDR3
TRBV2	TRBJ1-5	16	.	.	TGTGCCAGCAGTGAAGCGGTGACCGGGAGTAGTCAGCCCCAGCATTTT	CASSEAVTGSSQPQHF
TRBV27	TRBJ2-7	16	.	TRBD1	TGTGCCAGCAGAGTGACAAAGGGGGCAGGAAGCTACGAGCAGTACTTC	CASRVTKGAGSYEQYF
TRBV11-1	TRBJ1-1	14	.	TRBD1	TGTGCCAGCAGCTTAAACCGGGACAGGTCCGAAGCTTTCTTT	CASSLNRDRSEAFF
TRBV10-1	TRBJ2-2	21	.	TRBD2	TGCGCCAGCAGTGAGCCCCTGGACAAACTAGCGGGAGACCTTAACACCGGGGAGCTGTTTTTT	CASSEPLDKLAGDLNTGELFF
TRBV7-3	TRBJ2-3	15	.	TRBD1	TGTGCCAGCAGCGAGCGGACAGGGGGCGGTGATACGCAGTATTTT	CASSERTGGGDTQYF
TRBV7-9	TRBJ2-7	13	once	.	TGTGCCAGCAGCAATGAGAACAGGGACGAGCAGTACTTC	CASSNENRDEQYF
TRBV9	TRBJ2-1	11	once	.	TGTGCCAGCAGCGTAGCGTTCGAGCAGTTCTTC	CASSVAFEQFF
TRBV6-1	TRBJ2-5	14	.	.	TGTGCCAGCAGAGGTGACAGAAACCAAGAGACCCAGTACTTC	CASRGDRNQETQYF
TRBV7-9	TRBJ2-1	17	.	TRBD2	TGTGCCAGCAGCCCCGCCGGGCTAGCGGGAGGAAACAATGAGCAGTTCTTC	CASSPAGLAGGNNEQFF
TRBV5-1	TRBJ2-5	15	.	.	TGCGCCAGCAGCTTGGCCAGAACAGGGCAAGAGACCCAGTACTTC	CASSLARTGQETQYF
TRBV28	TRBJ2-4	17	.	TRBD1	TGTGCCAGCAGCAGACAGGGGACCCTACTAGCCAAAAACATTCAGTACTTC	CASSRQGTLLAKNIQYF
TRBV6-6	TRBJ2-7	16	.	.	TGTGCCAGCAGCCTCCTGACAGGGAGGATCGCCTACGAGCAGTACTTC	CASSLLTGRIAYEQYF
TRBV30	TRBJ1-5	16	once	TRBD1	TGTGCCTGGAGGTCAAGGGGGGGGACAGGGGACCAGCCCCAGCATTTT	CAWRSRGGTGDQPQHF
TRBV7-3	TRBJ2-5	13	.	.	TGTGCCAGCAGCTCCGGGACTGGCACGACCCAGTACTTC	CASSSGTGTTQYF
TRBV5-4	TRBJ2-7	15	once	TRBD2	TGTGCCAGCAGCAGGCAGGCGGGAGGGTTCTACGAGCAGTACTTC	CASSRQAGGFYEQYF
TRBV6-5	TRBJ1-5	14	.	TRBD1	TGTGCCAGCAGTGACTACAGGGGACGACAGCCCCAGCATTTT	CASSDYRGRQPQHF
TRBV7-2	TRBJ1-2	13	.	.	TGTGCCAGCAGCTTACCCAGGGGCTATGGCTACACCTTC	CASSLPRGYGYTF
TRBV6-5	TRBJ1-2	12	.	.	TGTGCCAGCAGGGGGGGAACCTATGGCTACACCTTC	CASRGGTYGYTF
TRBV10-3	TRBJ1-4	19	.	TRBD1	TGTGCCATCAGTGAGTCTAGGACAGGGGGCGTCGGAGCTAATGAAAAACTGTTTTTT	CAISESRTGGVGANEKLFF
TRBV7-9	TRBJ1-4	15	.	.	TGTGCCAGCAGCCCCTGGGGGGGAGGAGCCGAAAAACTGTTTTTT	CASSPWGGGAEKLFF
TRBV19	TRBJ1-1	13	.	TRBD1	TGTGCCAGTAGCCTACAGGGGGACACTGAAGCTTTCTTT	CASSLQGDTEAFF
TRBV2	TRBJ2-7	15	.	TRBD1	TGTGCCAGCAGTGAAGGGGGACAGGGGCGGTACGGGCAGTACTTC	CASSEGGQGRYGQYF
TRBV7-2	TRBJ1-1	14	.	.	TGTGCCAGCAGCTCCTTGGGGCTGAACACTGAAGCTTTCTTT	CASSSLGLNTEAFF
TRBV18	TRBJ1-2	15	.	TRBD1	TGTGCCAGCTCACCATCGGGACAGGGGAAAAGTGGCTACACCTTC	CASSPSGQGKSGYTF
TRBV25-1	TRBJ1-2	14	.	TRBD1	TGTGCCAGCAGTGGGGACAGTTCCAACTATGGCTACACCTTC	CASSGDSSNYGYTF
TRBV28	TRBJ1-1	12	.	.	TGTGCCAGCTCCCTTATGAACACTGAAGCTTTCTTT	CASSLMNTEAFF
TRBV18	TRBJ2-7	15	.	TRBD2	TGTGCCAGCTCACCCCGTGGGACTAGCTTGCAAGAGCAGTACTTC	CASSPRGTSLQEQYF
TRBV5-1	TRBJ2-2	16	once	TRBD2	TGCGCCAGCAGCACGTCGGGACTAGTTTTGTCCGGGGAGCTGTTTTTT	CASSTSGLVLSGELFF
TRBV27	TRBJ2-7	18	.	TRBD2	TGTGCCAGCAGTTTATCAGCCGGAGGACTAGTGGGCATCCACGAGCAGTACTTC	CASSLSAGGLVGIHEQYF
TRBV30	TRBJ1-2	13	.	.	TGTGCCTGGAGTGTACAAAAGAACTATGGCTACACCTTC	CAWSVQKNYGYTF
TRBV19	TRBJ2-7	16	.	TRBD2	TGTGCCAGTAGACCCACGGTACTAGCGGGAGTCTACGAGCAGTACTTC	CASRPTVLAGVYEQYF
TRBV5-6	TRBJ2-6	16	.	TRBD2	TGTGCCAGCAGCCTGGGGAGGGGCTCTGGGGCCAACGTCCTGACTTTC	CASSLGRGSGANVLTF
TRBV27	TRBJ2-4	13	.	TRBD1	TGTGCCAGCAGTGCGAACAGGGGGCGCATTCAGTACTTC	CASSANRGRIQYF
TRBV6-6	TRBJ2-7	15	.	TRBD1	TGTGCCAGCAGGGCTTCCGGACAGGGGGGAAACGAGCAGTACTTC	CASRASGQGGNEQYF
TRBV7-9	TRBJ2-7	18	.	TRBD2	TGTGCCAGCAGCCCCCTGGGGGGTAGCGGGAGGACCTCCTACGAGCAGTACTTC	CASSPLGGSGRTSYEQYF
TRBV7-8	TRBJ2-7	12	.	.	TGTGCCAGCAGCTCAGTTTCCTACGAGCAGTACTTC	CASSSVSYEQYF